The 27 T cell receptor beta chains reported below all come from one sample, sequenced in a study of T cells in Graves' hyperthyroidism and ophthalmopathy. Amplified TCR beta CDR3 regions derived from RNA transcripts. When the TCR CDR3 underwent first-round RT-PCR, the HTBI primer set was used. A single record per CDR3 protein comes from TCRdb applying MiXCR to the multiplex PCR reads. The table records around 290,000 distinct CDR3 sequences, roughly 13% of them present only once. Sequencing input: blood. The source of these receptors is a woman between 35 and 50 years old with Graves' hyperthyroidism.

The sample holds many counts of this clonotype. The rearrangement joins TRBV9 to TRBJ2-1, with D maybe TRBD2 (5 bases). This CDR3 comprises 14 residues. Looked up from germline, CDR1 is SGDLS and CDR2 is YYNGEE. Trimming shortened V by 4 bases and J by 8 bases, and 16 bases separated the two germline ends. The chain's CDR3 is CASSLGGSGDEQFF. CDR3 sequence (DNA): TGTGCCAGCAGCTTAGGAGGTTCCGGGGATGAGCAGTTCTTC.

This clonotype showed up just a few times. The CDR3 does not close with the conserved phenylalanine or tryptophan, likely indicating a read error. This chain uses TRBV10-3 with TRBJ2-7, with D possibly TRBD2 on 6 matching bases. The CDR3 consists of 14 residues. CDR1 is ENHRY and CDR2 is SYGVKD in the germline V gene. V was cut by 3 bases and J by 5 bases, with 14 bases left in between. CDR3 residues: CAISDSGRVNEQYL. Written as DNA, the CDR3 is TGTGCCATCAGTGATTCCGGGAGAGTCAACGAGCAGTACCTC.

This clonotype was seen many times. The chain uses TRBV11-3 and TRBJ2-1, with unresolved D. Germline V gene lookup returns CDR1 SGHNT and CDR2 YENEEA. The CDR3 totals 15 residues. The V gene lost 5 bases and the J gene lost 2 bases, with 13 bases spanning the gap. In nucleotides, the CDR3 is TGTGCCAGCAGCGCCTTGTCGGTTGCCTACAATGAGCAGTTCTTC. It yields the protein CASSALSVAYNEQFF.

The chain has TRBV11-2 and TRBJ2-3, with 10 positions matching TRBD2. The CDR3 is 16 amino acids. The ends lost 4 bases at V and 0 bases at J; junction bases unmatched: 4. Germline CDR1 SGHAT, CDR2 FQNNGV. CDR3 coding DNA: TGTGCCAGCAGCTCTCTGACTAGCGGGAGCACAGATACGCAGTATTTT. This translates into CASSSLTSGSTDTQYF.

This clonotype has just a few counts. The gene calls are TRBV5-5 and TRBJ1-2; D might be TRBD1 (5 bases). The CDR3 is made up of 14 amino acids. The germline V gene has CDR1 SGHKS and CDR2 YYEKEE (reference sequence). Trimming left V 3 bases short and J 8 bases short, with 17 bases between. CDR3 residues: CASSSFLGGEGYTF. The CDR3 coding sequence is TGTGCCAGCAGCTCTTTTTTGGGGGGAGAGGGCTACACCTTC.

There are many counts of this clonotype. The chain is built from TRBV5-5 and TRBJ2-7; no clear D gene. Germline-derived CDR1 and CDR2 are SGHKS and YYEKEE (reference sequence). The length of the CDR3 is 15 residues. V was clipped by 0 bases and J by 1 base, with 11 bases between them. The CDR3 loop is CASSLGPGHSYEQYF. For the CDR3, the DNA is TGTGCCAGCAGCTTGGGTCCAGGTCATTCCTACGAGCAGTACTTC.

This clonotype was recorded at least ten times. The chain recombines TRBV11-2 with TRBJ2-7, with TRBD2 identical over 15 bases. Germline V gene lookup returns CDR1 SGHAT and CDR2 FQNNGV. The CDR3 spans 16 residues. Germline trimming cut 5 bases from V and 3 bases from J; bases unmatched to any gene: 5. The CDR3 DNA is TGTGCCAGCAGCCCTGGGACTAGCGGGAGGAACTACGAGCAGTACTTC. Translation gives CASSPGTSGRNYEQYF.

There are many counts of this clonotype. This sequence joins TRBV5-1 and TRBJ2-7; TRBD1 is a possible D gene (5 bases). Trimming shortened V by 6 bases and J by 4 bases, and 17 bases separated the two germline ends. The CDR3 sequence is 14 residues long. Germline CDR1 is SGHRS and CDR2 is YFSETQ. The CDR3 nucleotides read TGCGCCAGCACCGGACACCCTGGCACTTACGAGCAGTACTTC. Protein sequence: CASTGHPGTYEQYF.

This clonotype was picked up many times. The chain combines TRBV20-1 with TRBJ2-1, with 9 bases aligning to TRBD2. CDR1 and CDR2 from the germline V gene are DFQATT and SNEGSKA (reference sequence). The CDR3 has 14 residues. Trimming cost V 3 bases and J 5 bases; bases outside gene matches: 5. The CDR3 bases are TGCAGTGCTAGGGATCCTAGCGGGAACAATGAGCAGTTCTTC. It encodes CSARDPSGNNEQFF.

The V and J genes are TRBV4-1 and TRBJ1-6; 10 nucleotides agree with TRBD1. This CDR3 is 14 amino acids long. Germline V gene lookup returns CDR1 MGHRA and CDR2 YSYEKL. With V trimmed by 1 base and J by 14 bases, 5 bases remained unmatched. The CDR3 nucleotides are TGCGCCAGCAGCCAAGCGACAGGGGGCGCGACCCTCCACTTT. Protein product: CASSQATGGATLHF.

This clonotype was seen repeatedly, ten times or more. The CDR3 protein is CATRGTSGINEQFF. The CDR3 DNA is TGTGCCACCCGCGGGACTAGCGGGATCAATGAGCAGTTCTTC. The chain recombines TRBV2 with TRBJ2-1; TRBD2 matches 13 bases. Trimming cost V 10 bases and J 6 bases; bases outside gene matches: 6. The CDR3 sequence is 14 residues long. Per the germline V gene, CDR1 is SNHLY and CDR2 is FYNNEI.

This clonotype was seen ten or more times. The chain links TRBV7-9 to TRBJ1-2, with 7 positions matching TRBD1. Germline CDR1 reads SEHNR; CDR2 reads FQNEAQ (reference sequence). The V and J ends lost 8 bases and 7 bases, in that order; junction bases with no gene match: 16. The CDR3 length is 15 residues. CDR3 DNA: TGTGCCAGCCGAGCAGGGGGATCCCCTTCGCTTGGCTACACCTTC. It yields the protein CASRAGGSPSLGYTF.

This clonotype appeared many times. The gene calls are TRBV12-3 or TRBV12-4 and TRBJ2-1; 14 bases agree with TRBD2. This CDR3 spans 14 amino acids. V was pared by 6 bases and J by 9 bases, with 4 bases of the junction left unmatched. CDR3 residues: CASSRTSGRIEQFF. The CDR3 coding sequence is TGTGCCAGCAGCCGGACTAGCGGGAGGATTGAGCAGTTCTTC.

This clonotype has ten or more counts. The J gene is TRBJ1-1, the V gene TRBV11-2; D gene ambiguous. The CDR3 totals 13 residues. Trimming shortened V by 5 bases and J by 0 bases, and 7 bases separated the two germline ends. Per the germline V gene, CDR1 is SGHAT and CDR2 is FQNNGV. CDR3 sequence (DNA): TGTGCCAGCAGCCAATTTATGAACACTGAAGCTTTCTTT. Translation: CASSQFMNTEAFF.

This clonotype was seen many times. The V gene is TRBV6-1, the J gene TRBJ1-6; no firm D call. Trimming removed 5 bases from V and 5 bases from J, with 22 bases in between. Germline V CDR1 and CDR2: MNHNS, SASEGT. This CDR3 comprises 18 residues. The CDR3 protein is CASSPGPSGRGHNSPLHF. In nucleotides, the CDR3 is TGTGCCAGCAGTCCCGGGCCTTCGGGAAGAGGCCATAATTCACCCCTCCACTTT.

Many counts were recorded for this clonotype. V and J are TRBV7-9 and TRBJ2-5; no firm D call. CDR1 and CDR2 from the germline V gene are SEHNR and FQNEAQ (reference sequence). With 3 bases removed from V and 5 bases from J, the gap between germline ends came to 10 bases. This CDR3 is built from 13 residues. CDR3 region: CASSFGGVETQYF. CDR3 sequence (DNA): TGTGCCAGCAGCTTCGGTGGGGTGGAGACCCAGTACTTC.

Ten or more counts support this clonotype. The CDR3 DNA follows: TGTGCCACCAGCGGGGGAGTAGGAGAGACCCAGTACTTC. It yields the protein CATSGGVGETQYF. The chain carries TRBV15 and TRBJ2-5; possibly TRBD1 or TRBD2 for D (5 bases each). In germline, CDR1 is LNHNV, CDR2 YYDKDF (reference sequence). Deletions cut 5 bases from V and 4 bases from J, with 11 bases between. This CDR3 has 13 amino acids.

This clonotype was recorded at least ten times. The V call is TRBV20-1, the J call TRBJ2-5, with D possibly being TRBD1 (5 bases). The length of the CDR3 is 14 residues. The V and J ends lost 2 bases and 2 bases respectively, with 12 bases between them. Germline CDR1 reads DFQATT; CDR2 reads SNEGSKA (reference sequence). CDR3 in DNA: TGCAGTGCTAGAAACCCGACAGCGCAAGAGACCCAGTACTTC. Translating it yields CSARNPTAQETQYF.

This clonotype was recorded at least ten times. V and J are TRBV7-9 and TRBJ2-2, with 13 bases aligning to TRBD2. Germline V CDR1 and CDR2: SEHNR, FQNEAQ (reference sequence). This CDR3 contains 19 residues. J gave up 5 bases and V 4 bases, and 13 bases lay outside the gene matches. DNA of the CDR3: TGTGCCAGCAGCTCGCCTCGAGGGACTAGCGGGATCTGGACCGGGGAGCTGTTTTTT. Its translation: CASSSPRGTSGIWTGELFF.

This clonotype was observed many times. CDR3 nucleotide sequence: TGTGCCAGCAGACTCCGGGGCCAATTGGTCGAGCAGTACTTC. Amino acid sequence: CASRLRGQLVEQYF. The chain combines TRBV27 with TRBJ2-7; D assignment may be TRBD1 or TRBD2 (5 bases each). V lost 6 bases and J 6 bases, leaving 18 bases between the germline ends. CDR3 size: 14 residues. Looked up from germline, CDR1 is MNHEY and CDR2 is SMNVEV (reference sequence).

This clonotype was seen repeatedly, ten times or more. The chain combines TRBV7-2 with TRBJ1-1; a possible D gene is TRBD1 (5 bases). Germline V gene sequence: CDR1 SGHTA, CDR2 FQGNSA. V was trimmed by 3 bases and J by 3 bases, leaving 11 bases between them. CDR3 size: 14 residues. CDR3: CASSFTAGYTEAFF. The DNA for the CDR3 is TGTGCCAGCAGCTTCACTGCAGGGTACACTGAAGCTTTCTTT.

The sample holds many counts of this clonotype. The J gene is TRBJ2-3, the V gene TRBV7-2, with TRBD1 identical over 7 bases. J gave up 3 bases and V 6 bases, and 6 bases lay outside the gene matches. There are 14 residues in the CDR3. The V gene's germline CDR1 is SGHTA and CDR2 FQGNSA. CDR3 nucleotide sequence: TGTGCCAGCAGAGACAGGGTAGGAACAGATACGCAGTATTTT. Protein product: CASRDRVGTDTQYF.

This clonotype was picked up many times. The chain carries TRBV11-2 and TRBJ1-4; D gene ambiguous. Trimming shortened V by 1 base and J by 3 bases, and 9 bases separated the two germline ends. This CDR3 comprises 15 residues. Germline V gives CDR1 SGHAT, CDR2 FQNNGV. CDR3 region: CASSLGQSPNEKLFF. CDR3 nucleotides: TGTGCCAGCAGCTTAGGGCAGTCCCCTAATGAAAAACTGTTTTTT. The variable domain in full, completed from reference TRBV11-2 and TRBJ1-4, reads EAGVAQSPRYKIIEKRQSVAFWCNPISGHATLYWYQQILGQGPKLLIQFQNNGVVDDSQLPKDRFSAERLKGVDSTLKIQPAKLEDSAVYLCASSLGQSPNEKLFFGSGTQLSVL.

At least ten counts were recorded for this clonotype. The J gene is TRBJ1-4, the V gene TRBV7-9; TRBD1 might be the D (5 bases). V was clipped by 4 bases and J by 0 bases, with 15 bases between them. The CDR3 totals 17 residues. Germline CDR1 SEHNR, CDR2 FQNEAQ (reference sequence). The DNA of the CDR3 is TGTGCCAGCAGCTCCGCCGGGGGGTCAGCAACTAATGAAAAACTGTTTTTT. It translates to CASSSAGGSATNEKLFF. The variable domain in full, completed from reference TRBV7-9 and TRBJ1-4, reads DTGVSQNPRHKITKRGQNVTFRCDPISEHNRLYWYRQTLGQGPEFLTYFQNEAQLEKSRLLSDRFSAERPKGSFSTLEIQRTEQGDSAMYLCASSSAGGSATNEKLFFGSGTQLSVL.

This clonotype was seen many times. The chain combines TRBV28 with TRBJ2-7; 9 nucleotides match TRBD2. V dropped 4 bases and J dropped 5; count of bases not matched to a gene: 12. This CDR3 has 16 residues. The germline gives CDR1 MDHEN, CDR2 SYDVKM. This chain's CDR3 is CASSSVAGSGRDEQYF. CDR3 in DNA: TGTGCCAGCAGTTCCGTAGCGGGTAGCGGGAGAGACGAGCAGTACTTC.

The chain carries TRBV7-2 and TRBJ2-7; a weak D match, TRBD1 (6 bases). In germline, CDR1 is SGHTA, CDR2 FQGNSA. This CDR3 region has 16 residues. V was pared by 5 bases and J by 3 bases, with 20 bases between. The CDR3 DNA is TGTGCCAGCAGCAAAGCCGGGACACTGGAGGACTACGAGCAGTACTTC. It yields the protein CASSKAGTLEDYEQYF.

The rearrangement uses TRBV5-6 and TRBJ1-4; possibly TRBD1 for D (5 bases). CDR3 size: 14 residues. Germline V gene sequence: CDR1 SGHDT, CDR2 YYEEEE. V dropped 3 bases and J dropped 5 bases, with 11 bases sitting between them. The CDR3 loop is CASSSRRGNEKLFF. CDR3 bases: TGTGCCAGCAGCTCGCGACGGGGGAATGAAAAACTGTTTTTT.